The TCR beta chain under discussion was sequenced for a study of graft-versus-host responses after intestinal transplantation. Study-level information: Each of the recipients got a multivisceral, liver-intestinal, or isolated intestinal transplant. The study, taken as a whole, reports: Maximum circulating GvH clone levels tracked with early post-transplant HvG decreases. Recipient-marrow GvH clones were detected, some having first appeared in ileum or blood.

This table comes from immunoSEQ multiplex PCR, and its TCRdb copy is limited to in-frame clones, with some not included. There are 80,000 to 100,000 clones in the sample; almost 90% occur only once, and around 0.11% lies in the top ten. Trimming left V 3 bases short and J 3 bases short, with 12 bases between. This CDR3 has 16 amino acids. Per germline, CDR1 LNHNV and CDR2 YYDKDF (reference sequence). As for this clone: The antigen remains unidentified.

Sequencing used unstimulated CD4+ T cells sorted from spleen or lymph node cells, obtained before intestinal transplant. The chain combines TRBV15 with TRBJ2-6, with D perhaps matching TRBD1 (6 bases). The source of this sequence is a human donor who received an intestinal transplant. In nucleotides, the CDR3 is TGTGCCACCAGCAGGGTGGCAGGGGATGGGGCCAACGTCCTGACTTTC. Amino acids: CATSRVAGDGANVLTF.